These T cell receptor beta chains were read from a single sample in a study of T cell repertoires in cytomegalovirus infection. MiXCR was run by TCRdb on the reads, yielding one entry per CDR3 protein. The data hold some 800,000 distinct CDR3 sequences, with almost 30% observed a single time. No antigen is known for these receptors. The sequencing used cultured CD8+ T cells from PBMCs, collected from culture after CMV antigen stimulation. Source of these receptors: a human donor in good health (CMV status not recorded). Some clones in this sample may be carry-over from other donors' samples. The CDR3 runs from the conserved cysteine through the conserved F or W. D genes are given only for firm matches. The size of a clone is reported for some rows only, either as once, few or many, or as a class for expanded clones.

V,J,size,D,CDR3,DNA
TRBV27,TRBJ2-2,-,TRBD1,CASSPDRGPGELFF,TGTGCCAGCAGCCCTGACAGGGGGCCCGGGGAGCTGTTTTTT
TRBV7-9,TRBJ2-1,-,-,CASSQPARNEQFF,TGTGCCAGCAGCCAACCAGCAAGAAATGAGCAGTTCTTC
TRBV18,TRBJ1-4,few,-,CASSPRRLATNEKLFF,TGTGCCAGCTCACCACGGAGGCTTGCAACTAATGAAAAACTGTTTTTT
TRBV7-9,TRBJ2-1,-,TRBD2,CASSLRLAGPNEQFF,TGTGCTAGCAGCTTAAGGCTAGCGGGGCCTAATGAGCAGTTCTTC
TRBV6-6,TRBJ2-3,-,TRBD2,CASSWSSGVTDTQYF,TGTGCCAGCAGCTGGAGTAGCGGGGTCACAGATACGCAGTATTTT
TRBV19,TRBJ1-5,few,TRBD1,CASSPGTGEYQPQHF,TGTGCCAGTAGTCCCGGGACAGGGGAGTATCAGCCCCAGCATTTT
TRBV15,TRBJ2-5,-,-,CATSRDLLARLGHLQETQYF,TGTGCCACCAGCAGAGACTTACTAGCACGTTTGGGACATCTACAAGAGACCCAGTACTTC
TRBV11-2,TRBJ2-1,-,-,CASQGGGPYNEQFF,TGTGCCAGCCAGGGGGGGGGGCCCTACAATGAGCAGTTCTTC
TRBV7-6,TRBJ2-2,few,TRBD1,CASSLQGAFGELFF,TGTGCCAGCAGCTTACAGGGGGCGTTCGGGGAGCTGTTTTTT
TRBV6-1,TRBJ1-5,-,-,CASSDFGSRGDQHF,TGTGCCAGCAGTGACTTCGGCAGCCGGGGGGACCAGCATTTT
TRBV7-3,TRBJ2-1,-,-,CASSSTAGEQFF,TGTGCCAGCAGCTCGACCGCGGGTGAGCAGTTCTTC
TRBV15,TRBJ1-6,-,-,CATSSLFTQGQYSSPLHF,TGTGCCACCAGCAGCTTGTTCACCCAGGGCCAGTATAGTTCACCCCTCCACTTT
TRBV6-1,TRBJ1-2,-,-,CAVSGTNYGYTF,TGTGCCGTGTCGGGCACTAACTATGGCTACACCTTC
TRBV18,TRBJ1-4,-,TRBD1,CASSPMTGEETANEKLFF,TGTGCCAGCTCACCAATGACAGGGGAGGAGACGGCTAATGAAAAACTGTTTTTT
TRBV10-3,TRBJ1-6,few,-,CAISETGEQAYNSPLHF,TGTGCCATCAGTGAGACAGGAGAACAGGCCTATAATTCACCCCTCCACTTT
TRBV2,TRBJ2-2,few,TRBD1,CASIFRTGRTGELFF,TGTGCCAGCATTTTTCGGACAGGGCGCACCGGGGAGCTGTTTTTT
TRBV5-4,TRBJ2-1,-,TRBD2,CASSFPGNLAGDNEQFF,TGTGCCAGCAGCTTTCCCGGTAATCTAGCGGGGGACAATGAGCAGTTCTTC
TRBV18,TRBJ2-7,-,TRBD1,CASSEGTGSSYEQYF,TGTGCCAGCTCAGAAGGGACAGGGTCCTCCTACGAGCAGTACTTC
TRBV12-3/TRBV12-4,TRBJ2-3,few,TRBD1,CASSWGTVWDTQYF,TGTGCCAGCAGTTGGGGGACAGTCTGGGATACGCAGTATTTT
TRBV3-1,TRBJ2-1,-,TRBD2,CASSPGRGEFF,TGTGCCAGCAGCCCTGGGAGGGGCGAGTTCTTC
TRBV27,TRBJ2-1,-,TRBD2,CASSPSTSGGYNEQFF,TGTGCCAGCAGCCCCTCGACTAGCGGGGGGTACAATGAGCAGTTCTTC
TRBV10-3,TRBJ2-7,-,-,CAITKAVPDYEQYF,TGTGCCATCACCAAAGCAGTTCCCGACTACGAGCAGTACTTC
TRBV20-1,TRBJ2-2,-,TRBD1,CSARGYGTGVSTGELFF,TGCAGTGCTAGAGGATACGGGACAGGTGTTTCCACCGGGGAGCTGTTTTTT
TRBV7-9,TRBJ2-7,few,TRBD1,CASSLALRQGHPGEEYF,TGTGCCAGCAGCTTAGCTCTCCGACAGGGGCACCCCGGAGAGGAGTACTTC
TRBV12-3/TRBV12-4,TRBJ2-1,-,TRBD2,CASSGEGRGSYNEQFF,TGTGCCAGCAGTGGGGAGGGGCGGGGTTCCTACAATGAGCAGTTCTTC
TRBV5-4,TRBJ1-1,-,-,CASSPVAGHLNTEAFF,TGTGCCAGCAGCCCCGTAGCTGGACACCTAAACACTGAAGCTTTCTTT
TRBV28,TRBJ2-5,-,-,CAIEAKGRETQYF,TGTGCCATTGAGGCGAAGGGTCGGGAGACCCAGTACTTC
TRBV4-2,TRBJ2-1,few,TRBD2,CASSQTSGGTNEQFF,TGTGCCAGCAGCCAAACTAGCGGGGGGACTAATGAGCAGTTCTTC
TRBV12-3/TRBV12-4,TRBJ2-5,few,-,CASSLRGREKTQYF,TGTGCCAGCAGTTTACGTGGCAGGGAGAAGACCCAGTACTTC
TRBV6-1,TRBJ2-7,few,-,CASSNRQSSYEQYF,TGTGCCAGCAGTAACAGACAGAGCTCCTACGAGCAGTACTTC
TRBV7-2,TRBJ2-3,few,TRBD2,CASRPSGGSITDTQYF,TGTGCCAGCAGGCCTAGCGGGGGGTCTATCACAGATACGCAGTATTTT
TRBV6-5,TRBJ2-7,-,TRBD1,CASSLMTGGSNEQYF,TGTGCCAGCAGTTTAATGACAGGGGGCTCCAACGAGCAGTACTTC
TRBV6-5,TRBJ1-6,few,-,CASSYADDGNSPLHF,TGTGCCAGCAGTTACGCGGACGACGGAAATTCACCCCTCCACTTT
TRBV27,TRBJ1-2,once,TRBD1,CASSSSGTGQGYTF,TGTGCCAGCAGTTCCTCCGGGACAGGGCAAGGCTACACCTTC
TRBV7-9,TRBJ1-4,few,-,CASSPLDRINEKLFF,TGTGCCAGCAGCCCCCTGGACAGAATTAATGAAAAACTGTTTTTT
TRBV27,TRBJ1-1,-,TRBD1,CASSPWPGDRVFEAFF,TGTGCCAGCAGTCCTTGGCCCGGAGACAGGGTATTCGAAGCTTTCTTT
TRBV20-1,TRBJ2-1,-,TRBD2,CSAPQRGGALNEQFF,TGCAGTGCCCCACAACGCGGGGGGGCGTTAAATGAGCAGTTCTTC
TRBV29-1,TRBJ1-1,-,-,CSVGGLNTEAFF,TGCAGCGTTGGGGGATTGAACACTGAAGCTTTCTTT
TRBV12-3/TRBV12-4,TRBJ2-1,many,-,CASSPEGGPYNEQFF,TGTGCCAGCAGCCCGGAGGGGGGGCCCTACAATGAGCAGTTCTTC
TRBV20-1,TRBJ2-1,few,-,CSASDRFTRANEQFF,TGCAGTGCTAGTGACAGATTTACCCGTGCTAATGAGCAGTTCTTC
TRBV6-6,TRBJ2-3,once,TRBD2,CASSETGLASRDTQYF,TGTGCCAGCAGTGAGACGGGACTAGCTAGTCGTGATACGCAGTATTTT
TRBV7-6,TRBJ2-1,many,-,CASSHGRRGPYNEQFF,TGTGCCAGCAGCCACGGGCGGCGCGGCCCATACAATGAGCAGTTCTTC
TRBV29-1,TRBJ1-2,-,-,CSVEDRRGGYTF,TGCAGCGTTGAAGATCGACGGGGCGGCTACACCTTC
TRBV5-6,TRBJ2-7,few,-,CASSLEDRSYEQYF,TGTGCCAGCAGCTTAGAGGACAGATCCTACGAGCAGTACTTC
TRBV7-9,TRBJ1-4,-,-,CASRSSETSTNEKLFF,TGTGCCAGCAGATCTTCGGAGACATCAACTAATGAAAAACTGTTTTTT